This T cell receptor (beta chain) was sequenced in a study of T cell repertoires and HLA-DP antigens. The study's findings and limits: A non-physiological HeLa system presented antigen to total CD4+ responders.

Assay: immunoSEQ multiplex PCR; the TCRdb copy retains only in-frame clones and omits some. Of around 70,000 clones in the sample, around 80% are singletons; the top ten hold 1.5% to 2%. As to this clone: Its target is unknown.

The CDR3 length is 15 residues. V was shortened by 2 bases and J by 3 bases, with 13 bases between the two germline ends. The germline V gene has CDR1 MNHNY and CDR2 SVGAGI (reference sequence). The receptor's source is a man aged 55-75 years in good health and CMV-seronegative. Material for sequencing was CD4+ T cells from PBMCs. The chain uses TRBV6-6 and TRBJ1-2, with D possibly being TRBD1 (6 bases). The CDR3 region has the DNA TGTGCCAGCAGTTACGAGGCTACAGGGTACTATGGCTACACCTTC. Its protein product is CASSYEATGYYGYTF.